The present T cell receptor beta chain was sequenced within a study of blood T cell repertoires in COVID-19. Study details: COVID-19 samples collected from the United States, Italy and Spain covered acute and convalescent phases. T cells, B-cell-depleted T cells, or PBMCs supplied cDNA or gDNA.

One Seattle source followed patients from active infection through their disease course. Germline CDR1 SGHDT, CDR2 YYEEEE. V lost 4 bases, J lost 5 bases, and 4 bases stayed unmatched. There are 14 residues in the CDR3. In the source study's methods: Using reference gene primer amplification, nucleated cell counts were estimated. Here immunoSEQ multiplex PCR was the method, and the copy in TCRdb shows in-frame clones only, minus some. V and J calls and clone size are copied from that table; D and trimming were computed from the DNA. The sample lists 300,000 to 450,000 clones, about 87% occurring once.

The clonotype was recovered from a woman aged 30 to 39 with COVID-19, enrolled during active disease. This chain links TRBV5-6 with TRBJ2-5; TRBD2 agrees at 11 bases. Sequencing used peripheral blood. The CDR3 DNA reads as TGTGCCAGCAGCCAGACTAGCGGGGCCGAGACCCAGTACTTC. Its translation is CASSQTSGAETQYF.